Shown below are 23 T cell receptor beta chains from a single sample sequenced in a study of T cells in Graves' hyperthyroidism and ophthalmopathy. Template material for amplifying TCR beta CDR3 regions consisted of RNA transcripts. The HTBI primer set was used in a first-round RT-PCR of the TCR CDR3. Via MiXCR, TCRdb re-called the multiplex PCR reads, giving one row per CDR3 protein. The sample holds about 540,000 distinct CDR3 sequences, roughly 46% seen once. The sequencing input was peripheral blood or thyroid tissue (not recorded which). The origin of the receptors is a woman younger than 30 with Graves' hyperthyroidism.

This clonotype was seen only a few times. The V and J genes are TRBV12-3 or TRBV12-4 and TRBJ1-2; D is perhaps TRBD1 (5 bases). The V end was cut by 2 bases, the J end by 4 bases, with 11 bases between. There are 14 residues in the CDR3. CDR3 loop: CASSLRDRVYGYTF. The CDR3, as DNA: TGTGCCAGCAGTTTACGGGACCGGGTCTATGGCTACACCTTC.

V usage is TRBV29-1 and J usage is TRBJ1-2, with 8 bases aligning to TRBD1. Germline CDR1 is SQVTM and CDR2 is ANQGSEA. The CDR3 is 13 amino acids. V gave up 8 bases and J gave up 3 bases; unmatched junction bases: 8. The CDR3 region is CSSLQGEDYGYTF. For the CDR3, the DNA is TGCAGCAGCCTACAGGGGGAGGACTATGGCTACACCTTC.

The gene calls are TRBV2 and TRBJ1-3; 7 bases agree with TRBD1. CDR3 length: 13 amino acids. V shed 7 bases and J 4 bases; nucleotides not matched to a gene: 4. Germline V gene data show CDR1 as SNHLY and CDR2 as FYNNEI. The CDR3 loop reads CASMRTGGNTIYF. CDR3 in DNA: TGTGCCAGCATGCGGACAGGAGGAAACACCATATATTTT.

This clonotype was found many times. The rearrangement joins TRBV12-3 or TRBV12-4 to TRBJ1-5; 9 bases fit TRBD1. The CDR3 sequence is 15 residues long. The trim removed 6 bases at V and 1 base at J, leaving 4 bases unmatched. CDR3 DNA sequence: TGTGCCAGCAGGACCGGGACAGGGAGCAATCAGCCCCAGCATTTT. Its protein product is CASRTGTGSNQPQHF.

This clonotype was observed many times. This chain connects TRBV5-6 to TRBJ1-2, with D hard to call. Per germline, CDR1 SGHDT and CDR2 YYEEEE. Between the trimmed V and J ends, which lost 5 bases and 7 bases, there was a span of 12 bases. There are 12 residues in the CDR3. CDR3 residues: CASSPDWRGYTF. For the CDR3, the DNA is TGTGCCAGCAGTCCAGACTGGCGTGGCTACACCTTC.

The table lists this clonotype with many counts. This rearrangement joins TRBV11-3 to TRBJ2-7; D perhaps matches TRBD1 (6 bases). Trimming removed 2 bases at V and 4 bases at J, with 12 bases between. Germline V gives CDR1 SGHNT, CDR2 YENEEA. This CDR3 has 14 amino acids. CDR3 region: CASSLFGGGYEQYF. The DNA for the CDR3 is TGTGCCAGCAGCTTATTTGGGGGCGGATACGAGCAGTACTTC.

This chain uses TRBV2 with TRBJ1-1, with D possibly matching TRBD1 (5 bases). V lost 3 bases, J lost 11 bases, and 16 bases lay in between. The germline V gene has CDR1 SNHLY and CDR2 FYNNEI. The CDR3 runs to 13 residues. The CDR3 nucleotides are TGTGCCAGCAGTGACGGTGGCAGGGTTTTTGCTTTCTTT. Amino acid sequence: CASSDGGRVFAFF.

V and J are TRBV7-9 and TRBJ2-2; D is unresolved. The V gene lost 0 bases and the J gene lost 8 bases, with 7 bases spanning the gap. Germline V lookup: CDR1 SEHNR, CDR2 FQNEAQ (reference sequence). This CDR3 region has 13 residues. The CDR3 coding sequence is TGTGCCAGCAGCTTAGCGACCGTGGGGGAGCTGTTTTTT. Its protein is CASSLATVGELFF. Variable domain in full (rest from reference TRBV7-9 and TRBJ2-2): DTGVSQNPRHKITKRGQNVTFRCDPISEHNRLYWYRQTLGQGPEFLTYFQNEAQLEKSRLLSDRFSAERPKGSFSTLEIQRTEQGDSAMYLCASSLATVGELFFGEGSRLTVL.

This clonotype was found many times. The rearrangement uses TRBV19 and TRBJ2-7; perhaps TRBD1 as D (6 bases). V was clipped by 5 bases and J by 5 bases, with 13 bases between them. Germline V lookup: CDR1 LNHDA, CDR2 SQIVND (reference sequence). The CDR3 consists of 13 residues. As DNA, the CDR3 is TGTGCCAGTAGTCGGCAGGGGATCGACGAGCAGTACTTC. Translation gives CASSRQGIDEQYF.

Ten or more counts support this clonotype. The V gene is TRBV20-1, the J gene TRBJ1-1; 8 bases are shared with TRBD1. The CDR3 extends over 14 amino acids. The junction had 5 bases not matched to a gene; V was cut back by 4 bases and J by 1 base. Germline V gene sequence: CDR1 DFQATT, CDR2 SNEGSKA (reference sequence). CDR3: CSAIRTGTNTEAFF. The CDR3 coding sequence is TGCAGTGCTATCAGGACAGGGACGAACACTGAAGCTTTCTTT.

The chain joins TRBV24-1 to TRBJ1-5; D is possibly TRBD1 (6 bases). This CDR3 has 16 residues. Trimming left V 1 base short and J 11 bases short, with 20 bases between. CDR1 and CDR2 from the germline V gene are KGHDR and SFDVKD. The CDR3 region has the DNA TGTGCCACCAGTGATTTAAGTTCCAGGGGCGGGGAGACCCAGCATTTT. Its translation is CATSDLSSRGGETQHF.

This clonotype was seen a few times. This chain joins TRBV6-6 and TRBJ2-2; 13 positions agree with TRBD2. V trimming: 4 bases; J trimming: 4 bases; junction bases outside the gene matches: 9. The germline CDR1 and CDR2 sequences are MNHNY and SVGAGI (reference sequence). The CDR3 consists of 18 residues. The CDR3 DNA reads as TGTGCCAGCAGTTTGGGACTAGCGGGGAGCCCCTTCACCGGGGAGCTGTTTTTT. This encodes CASSLGLAGSPFTGELFF.

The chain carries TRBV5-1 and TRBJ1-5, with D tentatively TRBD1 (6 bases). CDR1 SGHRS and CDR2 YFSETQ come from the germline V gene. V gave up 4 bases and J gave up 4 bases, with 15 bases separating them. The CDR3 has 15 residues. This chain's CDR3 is CASSPEGGGNQPQHF. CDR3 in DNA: TGCGCCAGCAGCCCCGAGGGGGGCGGGAATCAGCCCCAGCATTTT.

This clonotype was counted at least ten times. CDR3 sequence (DNA): TGTGCCAGCGGAGGACCGACAGGTGATTTATGGAACACTGAAGCTTTCTTT. This translates into CASGGPTGDLWNTEAFF. The V and J genes are TRBV2 and TRBJ1-1; tentative D call: TRBD1 (6 bases). The CDR3 consists of 17 residues. Trimming took off 8 bases at V and 1 base at J, with 23 bases between the two ends. Germline V gene lookup returns CDR1 SNHLY and CDR2 FYNNEI.

The CDR3 loop is CASSGGQGEKLFF. As DNA, the CDR3 is TGTGCCAGCAGCGGTGGACAGGGTGAAAAACTGTTTTTT. The rearrangement uses TRBV9 and TRBJ1-4; 8 nucleotides match TRBD1. The CDR3 is 13 residues long. Germline trimming cut 3 bases from V and 7 bases from J; bases unmatched to any gene: 2. Germline-derived CDR1 and CDR2 are SGDLS and YYNGEE. Together with reference TRBV9 and TRBJ1-4, the CDR3 gives the full variable domain: DSGVTQTPKHLITATGQRVTLRCSPRSGDLSVYWYQQSLDQGLQFLIQYYNGEERAKGNILERFSAQQFPDLHSELNLSSLELGDSALYFCASSGGQGEKLFFGSGTQLSVL.

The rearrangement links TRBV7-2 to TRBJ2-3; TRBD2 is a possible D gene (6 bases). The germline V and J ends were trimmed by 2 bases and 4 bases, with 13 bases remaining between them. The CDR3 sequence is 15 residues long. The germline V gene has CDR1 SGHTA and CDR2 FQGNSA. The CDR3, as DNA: TGTGCCAGCAGCTTATCTGCGGGAAGATCAGATACGCAGTATTTT. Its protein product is CASSLSAGRSDTQYF.

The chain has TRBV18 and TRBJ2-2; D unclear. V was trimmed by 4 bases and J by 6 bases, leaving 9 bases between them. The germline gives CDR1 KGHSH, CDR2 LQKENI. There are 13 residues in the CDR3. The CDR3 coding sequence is TGTGCCAGCTCACTATACGGCTCCGGGGAGCTGTTTTTT. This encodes CASSLYGSGELFF. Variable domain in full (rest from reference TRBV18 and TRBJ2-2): NAGVMQNPRHLVRRRGQEARLRCSPMKGHSHVYWYRQLPEEGLKFMVYLQKENIIDESGMPKERFSAEFPKEGPSILRIQQVVRGDSAAYFCASSLYGSGELFFGEGSRLTVL.

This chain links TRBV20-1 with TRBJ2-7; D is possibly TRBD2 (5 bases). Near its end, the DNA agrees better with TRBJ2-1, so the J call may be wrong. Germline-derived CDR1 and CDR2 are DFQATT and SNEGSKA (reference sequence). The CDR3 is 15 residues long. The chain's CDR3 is CSARDSDRSYNEQFF. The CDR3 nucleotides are TGCAGTGCTAGAGATAGCGACCGCTCCTACAATGAGCAGTTCTTC.

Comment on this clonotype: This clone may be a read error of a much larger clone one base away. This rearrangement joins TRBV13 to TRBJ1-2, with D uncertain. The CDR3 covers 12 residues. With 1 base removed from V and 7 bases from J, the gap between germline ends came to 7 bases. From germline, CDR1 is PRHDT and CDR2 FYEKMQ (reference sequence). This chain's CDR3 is CASSLAKGGYTF. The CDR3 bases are TGTGCCAGCAGCTTAGCTAAAGGTGGCTACACCTTC. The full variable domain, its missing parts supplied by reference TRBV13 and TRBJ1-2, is AAGVIQSPRHLIKEKRETATLKCYPIPRHDTVYWYQQGPGQDPQFLISFYEKMQSDKGSIPDRFSAQQFSDYHSELNMSSLELGDSALYFCASSLAKGGYTFGSGTRLTVV.

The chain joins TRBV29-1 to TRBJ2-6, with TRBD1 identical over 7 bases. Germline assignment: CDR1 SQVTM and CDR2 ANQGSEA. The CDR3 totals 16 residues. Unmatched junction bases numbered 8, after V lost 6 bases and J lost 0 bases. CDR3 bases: TGCAGCGTCCGGGACAGTTTTAGCTCTGGGGCCAACGTCCTGACTTTC. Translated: CSVRDSFSSGANVLTF.

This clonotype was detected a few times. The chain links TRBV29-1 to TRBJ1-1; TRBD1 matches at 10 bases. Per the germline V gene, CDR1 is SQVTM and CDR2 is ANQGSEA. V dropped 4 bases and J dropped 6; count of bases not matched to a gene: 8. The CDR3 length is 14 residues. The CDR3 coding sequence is TGCAGCGTTGGACAGGGGGCGCGAGCGGCTGAAGCTTTCTTT. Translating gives CSVGQGARAAEAFF.

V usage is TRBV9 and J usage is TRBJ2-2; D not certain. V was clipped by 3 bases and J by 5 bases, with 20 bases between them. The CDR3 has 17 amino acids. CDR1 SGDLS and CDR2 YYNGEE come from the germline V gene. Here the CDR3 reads CASSENPRRANTGELFF. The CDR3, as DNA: TGTGCCAGCAGCGAAAATCCCCGACGAGCTAATACCGGGGAGCTGTTTTTT.

CDR3 in DNA: TGCAGTGCTATGGACACCGGGACTAGCGGTTTTAGCACAGATACGCAGTATTTT. This gives the protein CSAMDTGTSGFSTDTQYF. The rearrangement links TRBV20-1 to TRBJ2-3; 11 positions agree with TRBD2. The junction had 12 bases not matched to a gene; V was cut back by 4 bases and J by 0 bases. Germline values: CDR1 DFQATT, CDR2 SNEGSKA (reference sequence). The CDR3 runs 18 residues.